Listed below are T cell receptor beta chains from one sample, sequenced in a study of monozygotic twins with inflammatory bowel disease. TCRdb processed the 5' RACE reads again and assigns one entry to each CDR3 protein, with no DNA. The sample has approximately 330,000 distinct CDR3 sequences. The material sequenced was blood. The receptors shown here come from a human donor with ulcerative colitis or Crohn's disease, or a healthy co-twin of an affected twin (not recorded which). Each CDR3 is given with its conserved first and last residue. The order of the fields is V gene, J gene, CDR3 protein.

>TRBV29-1|TRBJ2-5
CSVETRETQNF
>TRBV4-3|TRBJ2-3
CASSQDLGGSGGEADTQYF
>TRBV29-1|TRBJ2-2
CSVVAPTNTGELFF
>TRBV7-6|TRBJ1-3
CASSSYPRGPSGNTIYF
>TRBV6-5|TRBJ2-3
CASSYSASGDSTDTQYF
>TRBV28|TRBJ2-1
CASSSPGLAANEQFF
>TRBV18|TRBJ1-2
CASSPTRNYGYTF
>TRBV10-2|TRBJ2-7
CASSEWASRSYEQYF
>TRBV5-1|TRBJ2-7
CASSPTGVNYEQYF
>TRBV20-1|TRBJ2-3
CSAKGPLGTDTQYF
>TRBV20-1|TRBJ2-3
CSALKTGTTDTQYF
>TRBV30|TRBJ1-5
CAWSVQGAPRNQPQHF
>TRBV12-3/TRBV12-4|TRBJ2-3
CASSLDRDPADTQYF
>TRBV10-3|TRBJ2-5
CAISGSGTGETQYF
>TRBV30|TRBJ1-6
CAWSRTGGDSPLHF
>TRBV19|TRBJ1-5
CASGVDSSNQPQHF
>TRBV6-2/TRBV6-3|TRBJ2-7
CASSDPSGGTYEQYF
>TRBV27|TRBJ2-3
CASREGGRADTQYF
>TRBV10-3|TRBJ1-5
CAIGRQGGNQPQHF
>TRBV29-1|TRBJ2-3
CSVGLEGYRTDTQYF
>TRBV10-3|TRBJ2-3
CAISQTSGITDTQYF
>TRBV10-3|TRBJ2-1
CASHSGRGNEQFF
>TRBV7-3|TRBJ2-3
CASSIGLPDTDTQYF
>TRBV20-1|TRBJ1-1
CSARVSGENTEAFF
>TRBV28|TRBJ2-7
CASSFSLSGLRSYEQYF